The present TCR beta chain was sequenced within a study of control samples from healthy donors and cancer patients. The CDR3 sequence is 16 residues long. The germline CDR1 and CDR2 sequences are MDHEN and SYDVKM. Trimming cost V 6 bases and J 2 bases; bases outside gene matches: 9. There are a few counts of this clone. Produced via immunoSEQ multiplex PCR; TCRdb's table is partial and in-frame only. The repertoire includes just under 150,000 clones, more than 85% of them detected once, and 3% to 4% sits in the top ten. This chain connects TRBV28 to TRBJ2-7, with 11 bases lining up with TRBD2. This clonotype originated in a man aged 30-40 years in good health. Sequenced material: blood. Here the CDR3 reads CASRQFGTSGTYEQYF. CDR3 in DNA: TGTGCCAGCAGACAATTCGGGACTAGCGGAACCTACGAGCAGTACTTC.